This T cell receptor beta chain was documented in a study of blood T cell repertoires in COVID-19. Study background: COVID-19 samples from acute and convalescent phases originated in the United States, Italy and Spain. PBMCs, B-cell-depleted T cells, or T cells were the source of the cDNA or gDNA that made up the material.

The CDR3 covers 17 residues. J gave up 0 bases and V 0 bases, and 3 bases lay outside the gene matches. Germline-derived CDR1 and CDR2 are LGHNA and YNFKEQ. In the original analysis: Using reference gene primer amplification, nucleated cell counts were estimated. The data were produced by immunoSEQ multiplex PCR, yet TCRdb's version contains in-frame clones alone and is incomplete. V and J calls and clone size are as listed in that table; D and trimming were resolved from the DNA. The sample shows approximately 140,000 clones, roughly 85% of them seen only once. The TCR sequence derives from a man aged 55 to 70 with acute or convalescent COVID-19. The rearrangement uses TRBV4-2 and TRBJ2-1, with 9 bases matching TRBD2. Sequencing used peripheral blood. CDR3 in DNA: TGTGCCAGCAGCCAAGATTTAGCGGGGGTCTCCTACAATGAGCAGTTCTTC. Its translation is CASSQDLAGVSYNEQFF.